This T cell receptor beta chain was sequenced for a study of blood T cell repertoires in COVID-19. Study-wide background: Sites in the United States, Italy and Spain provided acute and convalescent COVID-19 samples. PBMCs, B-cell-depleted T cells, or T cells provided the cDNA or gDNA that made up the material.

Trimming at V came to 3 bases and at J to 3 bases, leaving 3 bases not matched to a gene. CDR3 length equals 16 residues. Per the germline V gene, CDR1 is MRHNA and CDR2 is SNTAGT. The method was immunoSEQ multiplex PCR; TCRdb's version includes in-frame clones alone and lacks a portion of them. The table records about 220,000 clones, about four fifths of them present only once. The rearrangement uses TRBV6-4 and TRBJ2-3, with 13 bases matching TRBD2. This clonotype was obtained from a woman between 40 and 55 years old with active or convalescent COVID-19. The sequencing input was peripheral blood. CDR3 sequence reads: CASSEWGLAGTDTQYF. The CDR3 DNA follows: TGTGCCAGCAGTGAGTGGGGACTAGCGGGGACAGATACGCAGTATTTT.